This passage covers 4 T cell receptor beta chains from one sample sequenced in a study of T cell changes during pregnancy in multiple sclerosis. Clones were sequenced by immunoSEQ multiplex PCR, and TCRdb holds only the in-frame ones, with some missing. The table records approximately 21,000 clones, about 88% of them present only once. Source: CD8+ T cells from peripheral blood mononuclear cells, taken after pregnancy. These receptors all stem from a female donor in good health, enrolled as a control in a pregnancy study.

This rearrangement joins TRBV30 to TRBJ2-7; 9 nucleotides align to TRBD1. The trim removed 2 bases at V and 4 bases at J, leaving 3 bases unmatched. The CDR3 is made up of 13 amino acids. Germline V gene sequence: CDR1 GTSNPN, CDR2 SVGIG (reference sequence). The CDR3 DNA follows: TGTGCCTGGAGTTGGGACAGGGCATACGAGCAGTACTTC. Protein sequence: CAWSWDRAYEQYF.

The CDR3 region has the DNA TGCAGCGTTGTCCCCGACAGGGGGGAAGACGAGCAGTACTTC. Protein sequence: CSVVPDRGEDEQYF. This chain connects TRBV29-1 to TRBJ2-7; 9 bases align to TRBD1. This CDR3 comprises 14 residues. CDR1 is SQVTM, CDR2 ANQGSEA, per germline. J gave up 5 bases and V 4 bases, and 9 bases lay outside the gene matches.

This clone has just one count. The gene calls are TRBV9 and TRBJ2-3; no clear D gene. Germline values: CDR1 SGDLS, CDR2 YYNGEE. This CDR3 spans 12 amino acids. Trimming removed 7 bases at V and 0 bases at J, with 6 bases between. CDR3 region: CASGQSTDTQYF. CDR3 coding DNA: TGTGCCAGCGGCCAGAGCACAGATACGCAGTATTTT.

The CDR3 DNA sequence: TGTGCCAGCAGCGAACCGACTAGCGGGAGGGCGGGGGAGCAGTTCTTC. It is translated as CASSEPTSGRAGEQFF. The chain combines TRBV7-9 with TRBJ2-1, with TRBD2 matching over 14 bases. Trimming removed 5 bases from V and 10 bases from J; junction bases left unmatched: 10. Looked up from germline, CDR1 is SEHNR and CDR2 is FQNEAQ (reference sequence). This CDR3 has 16 amino acids.